This T cell receptor (beta chain) comes out of a study of T-cell reconstitution after alpha-beta-depleted transplantation in children. CDR1 is SGHNT, CDR2 YENEEA, per germline. The CDR3 has 15 residues. Losses at the gene ends were 5 bases for V and 0 bases for J; bases not matched to a gene: 4. Unique molecular identifiers were incorporated when the TCRbeta library was constructed. From the PCR reads, TCRdb called clonotypes with MiXCR, one entry per CDR3 protein. This table has about 600,000 distinct CDR3 sequences, 10% to 13% appearing once. This clonotype was obtained from a human donor who donated a stem cell graft to a child with acute myeloid leukemia. The source was PBMCs from the stem cell graft donor, collected from the stem cell graft. This sequence joins TRBV11-3 and TRBJ2-3; 8 bases line up with TRBD2. DNA for the CDR3: TGTGCCAGCAGCGCGGGGGGAGGCAGCACAGATACGCAGTATTTT. Translating gives CASSAGGGSTDTQYF.